This is a list of T cell receptor beta chains from one sample in a study of CXCR3-negative and CXCR3-positive naive CD8 T cells. TCRdb re-analyzed the 5' RACE reads; it lists each CDR3 protein once, without DNA. This sample's table reports 70,000 to 100,000 distinct CDR3 sequences. The specimen was naive CXCR3- CD8+ T cells from blood. The receptors originated from a human donor in good health. Some clones in this sample may be carry-over from other donors' samples. CDR3s include the opening cysteine and the closing phenylalanine or tryptophan.

j_gene | v_gene | CDR3aa
TRBJ1-1 | TRBV7-2 | CASSFSGTLPEAFF
TRBJ2-7 | TRBV5-5 | CASSLETGYGSYEQYF
TRBJ2-1 | TRBV29-1 | CSVAQGGSSYNEQFF
TRBJ2-1 | TRBV29-1 | CSVVGGGEQFF
TRBJ1-1 | TRBV28 | CASSGNTEAFF
TRBJ2-5 | TRBV7-9 | CASSAHQGTQYF
TRBJ2-7 | TRBV3-1 | CASSATDSTYEQYF
TRBJ1-5 | TRBV29-1 | CSVEGGEDQPQHF
TRBJ1-2 | TRBV4-1 | CASSQVFSSGIVYGYTF
TRBJ2-3 | TRBV2 | CASNKAEAGADTQYF
TRBJ2-7 | TRBV12-3/TRBV12-4 | CASSSTNIGQLYEQYF
TRBJ2-1 | TRBV30 | CAGDGPYNEQFF
TRBJ2-7 | TRBV12-3/TRBV12-4 | CASRGQDSYEQYF
TRBJ1-2 | TRBV11-2 | CASSFLIQPYGYTF
TRBJ2-5 | TRBV7-7 | CASSLLRRGGETQYF
TRBJ2-7 | TRBV4-3 | CASSQYTIGTSGTEQYF
TRBJ2-1 | TRBV12-3/TRBV12-4 | CASSLTLPSFPYNEQFF
TRBJ1-1 | TRBV4-1 | CASGLGWDGEKNTEAFF
TRBJ2-7 | TRBV12-3/TRBV12-4 | CASSLLAGGPYEQYF
TRBJ2-1 | TRBV6-5 | CASSYRLAGPLSSYNEQFF
TRBJ1-2 | TRBV4-1 | CASSQDGDMPYGYTF
TRBJ2-1 | TRBV4-1 | CASSLKADSEDEQFF
TRBJ2-5 | TRBV5-1 | CASSLGGGSGETQYF
TRBJ2-7 | TRBV29-1 | CSAEVAGGGLREQYF
TRBJ2-5 | TRBV11-2 | CASSPMDGGTEQETQYF
TRBJ2-2 | TRBV24-1 | CASRTSGFAGGELFF
TRBJ2-3 | TRBV5-1 | CASRIELAGGATDTQYF
TRBJ2-1 | TRBV5-1 | CASSHTSGSSYNEQFF